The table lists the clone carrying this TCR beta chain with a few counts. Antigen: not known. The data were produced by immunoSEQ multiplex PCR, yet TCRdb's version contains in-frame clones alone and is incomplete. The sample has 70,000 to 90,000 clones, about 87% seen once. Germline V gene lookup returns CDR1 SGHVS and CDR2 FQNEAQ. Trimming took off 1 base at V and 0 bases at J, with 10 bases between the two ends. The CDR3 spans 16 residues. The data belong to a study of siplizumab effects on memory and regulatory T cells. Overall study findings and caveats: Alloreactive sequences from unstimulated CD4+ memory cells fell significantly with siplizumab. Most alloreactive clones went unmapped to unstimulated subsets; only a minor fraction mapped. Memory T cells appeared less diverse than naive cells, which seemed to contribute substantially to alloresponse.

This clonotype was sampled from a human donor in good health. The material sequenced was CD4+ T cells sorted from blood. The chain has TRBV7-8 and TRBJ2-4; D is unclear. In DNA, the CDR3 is TGTGCCAGCAGCTTAGAGTGGCGCCAAGCCAAAAACATTCAGTACTTC. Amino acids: CASSLEWRQAKNIQYF.